The sequence of this TCR beta chain was determined in a study of T-cell memory formation after mild COVID-19. Constant-segment primers were used for 5'RACE, and the resulting TCR alpha and TCR beta cDNA libraries carried sample barcodes and UMIs. TCRdb redid the calling of the 5' RACE reads with MiXCR, one entry per CDR3 protein. Found here are about 430,000 distinct CDR3 sequences, over 15% of them singletons; the top ten hold roughly 21%. Study-wide points: Confirmation was lacking for SARS-CoV-2 specificity of second-wave clones that peaked on day 37.

In regard to this clonotype: Its specificity is unknown. At one of its ends the junction is not consistent with the germline gene, which may arise from a read error.

This CDR3 is built from 12 residues. The origin of this receptor is a man aged 18 to 30 who had mild COVID-19 (a few samples of this study predate the infection). Cell type and time point are not known. The sequenced sample was PBMCs or a T cell subset sorted from them (not recorded which). The rearrangement uses TRBV12-3 or TRBV12-4 and TRBJ2-1; the match to TRBD2 covers 10 bases. This CDR3 is CASSSPSGGQVF. The CDR3 DNA sequence: TGTGCCAGCAGTTCACCTAGCGGGGGTCAAGTCTTC.